This entry features one T cell receptor (beta chain) sequence. The data belong to a study of blood T cell repertoires in COVID-19. Losses at the gene ends were 0 bases for V and 3 bases for J; bases not matched to a gene: 5. Germline V gives CDR1 KGHSH, CDR2 LQKENI. CDR3 length: 16 residues. In the study's own analysis: Amplified reference gene primers provided the basis for estimating nucleated cell counts. Sequencing used immunoSEQ multiplex PCR; TCRdb keeps in-frame clones, though not all of them. V, J and clone size derive from that table, while D and trimming were established from the DNA sequence. This table has nearly 35,000 clones, 70% to 80% appearing once.

The chain couples TRBV18 to TRBJ1-2, with TRBD1 matching over 9 bases. Sequencing was performed on peripheral blood. This receptor was identified in a woman aged 55-70 years with acute or convalescent COVID-19. The CDR3 region has the DNA TGTGCCAGCTCACCACCGGGGACAGGGTTCGACTATGGCTACACCTTC. Translated: CASSPPGTGFDYGYTF.